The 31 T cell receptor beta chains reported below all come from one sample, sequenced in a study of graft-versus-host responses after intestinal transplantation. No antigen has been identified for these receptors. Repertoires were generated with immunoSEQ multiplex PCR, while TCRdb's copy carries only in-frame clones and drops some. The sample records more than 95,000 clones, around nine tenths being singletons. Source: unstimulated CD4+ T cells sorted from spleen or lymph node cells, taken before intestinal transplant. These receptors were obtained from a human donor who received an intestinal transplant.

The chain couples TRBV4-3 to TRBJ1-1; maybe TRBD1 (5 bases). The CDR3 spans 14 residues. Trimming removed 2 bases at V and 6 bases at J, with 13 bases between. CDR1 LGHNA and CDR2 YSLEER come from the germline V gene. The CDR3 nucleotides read TGCGCCAGCAGCCAACTGCAGGGTATCCCTGAAGCTTTCTTT. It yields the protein CASSQLQGIPEAFF.

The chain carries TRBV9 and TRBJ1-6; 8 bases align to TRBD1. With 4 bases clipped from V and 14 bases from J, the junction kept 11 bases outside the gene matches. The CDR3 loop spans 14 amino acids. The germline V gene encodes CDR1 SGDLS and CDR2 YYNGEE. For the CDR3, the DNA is TGTGCCAGCAGCAAAGGGACAGGTCCTCTTTCCCTCCACTTT. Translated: CASSKGTGPLSLHF. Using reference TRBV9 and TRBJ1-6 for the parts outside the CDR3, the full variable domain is DSGVTQTPKHLITATGQRVTLRCSPRSGDLSVYWYQQSLDQGLQFLIQYYNGEERAKGNILERFSAQQFPDLHSELNLSSLELGDSALYFCASSKGTGPLSLHFGNGTRLTVT.

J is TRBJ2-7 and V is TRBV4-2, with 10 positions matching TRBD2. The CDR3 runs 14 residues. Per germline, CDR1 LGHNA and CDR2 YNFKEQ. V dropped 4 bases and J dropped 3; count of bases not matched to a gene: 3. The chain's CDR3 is CASSRAGGDYEQYF. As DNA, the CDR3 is TGTGCCAGCAGCCGAGCGGGAGGGGACTACGAGCAGTACTTC.

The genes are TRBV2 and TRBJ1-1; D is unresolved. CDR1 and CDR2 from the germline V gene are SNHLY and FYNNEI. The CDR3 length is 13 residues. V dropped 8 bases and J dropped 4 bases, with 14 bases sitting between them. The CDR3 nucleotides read TGTGCCAGCGTTAGGGAGGGAGGCACTGAAGCTTTCTTT. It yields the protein CASVREGGTEAFF.

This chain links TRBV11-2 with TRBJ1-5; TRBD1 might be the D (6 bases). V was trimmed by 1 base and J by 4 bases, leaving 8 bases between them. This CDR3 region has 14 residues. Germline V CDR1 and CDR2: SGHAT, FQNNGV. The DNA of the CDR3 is TGTGCCAGCAGCTTAGCAGGGGTGAATCAGCCCCAGCATTTT. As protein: CASSLAGVNQPQHF.

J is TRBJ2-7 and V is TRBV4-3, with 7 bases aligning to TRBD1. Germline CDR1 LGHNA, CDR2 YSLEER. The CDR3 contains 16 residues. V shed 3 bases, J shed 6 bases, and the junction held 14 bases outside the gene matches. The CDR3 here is CASSQDKSEGDSEQYF. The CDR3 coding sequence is TGCGCCAGCAGCCAGGATAAATCCGAGGGGGACAGCGAGCAGTACTTC.

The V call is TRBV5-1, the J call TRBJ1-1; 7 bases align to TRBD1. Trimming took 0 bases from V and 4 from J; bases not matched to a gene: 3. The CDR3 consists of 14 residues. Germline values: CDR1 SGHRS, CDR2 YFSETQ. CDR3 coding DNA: TGCGCCAGCAGCTTGGTGTCAGGGGGCACTGAAGCTTTCTTT. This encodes CASSLVSGGTEAFF.

CDR3 sequence (DNA): TGCAGCGTTGGCAGGCGGGCTAGCCAGCTCACAGATACGCAGTATTTT. Amino acids: CSVGRRASQLTDTQYF. The rearrangement joins TRBV29-1 to TRBJ2-3; TRBD2 might be the D (5 bases). Trimming cost V 4 bases and J 2 bases, with 19 bases left between them. The CDR3 contains 16 residues. Looked up from germline, CDR1 is SQVTM and CDR2 is ANQGSEA.

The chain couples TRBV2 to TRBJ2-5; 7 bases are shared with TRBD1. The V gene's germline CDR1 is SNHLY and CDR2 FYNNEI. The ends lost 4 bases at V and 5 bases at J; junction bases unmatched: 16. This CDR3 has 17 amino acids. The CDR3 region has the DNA TGTGCCAGCAGTGTCTACAGGGGATTTATCCTTGGGGAGACCCAGTACTTC. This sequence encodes CASSVYRGFILGETQYF.

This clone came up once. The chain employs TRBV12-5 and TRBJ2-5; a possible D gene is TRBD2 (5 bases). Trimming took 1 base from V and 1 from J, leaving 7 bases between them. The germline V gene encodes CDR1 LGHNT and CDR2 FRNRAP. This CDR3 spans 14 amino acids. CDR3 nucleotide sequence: TGTGCTAGTGGTTTGGGGAGGCTCCAAGAGACCCAGTACTTC. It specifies CASGLGRLQETQYF.

CDR3 amino acids: CASSFQGSYEQYF. Written as DNA, the CDR3 is TGTGCCAGCAGTTTTCAGGGCTCCTACGAGCAGTACTTC. The V gene is TRBV28, the J gene TRBJ2-7; the D gene is possibly TRBD1 (5 bases). Germline CDR1 and CDR2: MDHEN and SYDVKM. V was clipped by 3 bases and J by 0 bases, with 6 bases between them. This CDR3 is built from 13 residues.

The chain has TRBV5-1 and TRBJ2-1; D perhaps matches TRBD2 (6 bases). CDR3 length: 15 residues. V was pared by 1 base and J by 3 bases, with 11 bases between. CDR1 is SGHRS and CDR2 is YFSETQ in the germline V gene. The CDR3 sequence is CASSLSSGDYNEQFF. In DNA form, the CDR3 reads TGCGCCAGCAGCTTGAGTAGCGGAGACTACAATGAGCAGTTCTTC.

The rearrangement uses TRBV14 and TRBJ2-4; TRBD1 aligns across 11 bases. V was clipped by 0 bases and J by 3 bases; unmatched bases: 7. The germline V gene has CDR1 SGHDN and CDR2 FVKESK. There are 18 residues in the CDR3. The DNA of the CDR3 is TGTGCCAGCAGCCAAGATCGAGGACAGGGGGCGGACAAAAACATTCAGTACTTC. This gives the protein CASSQDRGQGADKNIQYF.

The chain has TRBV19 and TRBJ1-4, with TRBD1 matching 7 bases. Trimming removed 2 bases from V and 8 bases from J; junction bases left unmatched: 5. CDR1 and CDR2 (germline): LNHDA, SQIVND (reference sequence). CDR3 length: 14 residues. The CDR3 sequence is CASSIQAGGEKLFF. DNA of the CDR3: TGTGCCAGTAGTATACAGGCAGGGGGAGAAAAACTGTTTTTT.

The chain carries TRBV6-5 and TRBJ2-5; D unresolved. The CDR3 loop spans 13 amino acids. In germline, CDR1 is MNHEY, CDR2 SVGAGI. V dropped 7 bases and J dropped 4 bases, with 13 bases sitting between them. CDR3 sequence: CASKLGLVETQYF. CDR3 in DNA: TGTGCCAGCAAATTGGGCCTTGTAGAGACCCAGTACTTC.

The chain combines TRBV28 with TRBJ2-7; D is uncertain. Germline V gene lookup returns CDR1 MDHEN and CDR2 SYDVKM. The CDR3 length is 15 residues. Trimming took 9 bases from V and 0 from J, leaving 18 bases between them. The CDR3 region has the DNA TGTGCCAGTTCTTTATCCCGACTGCTCTCCTACGAGCAGTACTTC. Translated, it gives CASSLSRLLSYEQYF.

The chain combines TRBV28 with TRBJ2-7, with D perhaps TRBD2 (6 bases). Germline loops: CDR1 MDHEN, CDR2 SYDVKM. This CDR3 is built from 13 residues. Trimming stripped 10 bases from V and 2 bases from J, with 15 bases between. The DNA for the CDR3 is TGTGCCACCACCCCCGGGACTGCCTACGAGCAGTACTTC. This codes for CATTPGTAYEQYF.

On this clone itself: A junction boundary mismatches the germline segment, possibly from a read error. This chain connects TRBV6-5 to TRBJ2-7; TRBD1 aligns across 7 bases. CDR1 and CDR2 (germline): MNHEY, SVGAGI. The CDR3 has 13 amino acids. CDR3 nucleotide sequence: TGTGCCAGCAGTTTTGGGACAGCCTACAAGCAGTACTTC. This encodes CASSFGTAYKQYF.

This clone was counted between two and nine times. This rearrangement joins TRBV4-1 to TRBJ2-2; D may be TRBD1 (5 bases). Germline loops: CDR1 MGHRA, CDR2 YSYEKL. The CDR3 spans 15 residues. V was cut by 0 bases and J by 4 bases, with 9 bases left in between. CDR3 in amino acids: CASSQDSRATGELFF. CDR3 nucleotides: TGCGCCAGCAGCCAAGATAGCAGGGCCACCGGGGAGCTGTTTTTT.

The CDR3 is CASSSVPGQGFRLSYEQYF. Written as DNA, the CDR3 is TGCGCCAGCAGCTCAGTCCCGGGACAGGGGTTCCGCCTCTCCTACGAGCAGTACTTC. V and J are TRBV5-1 and TRBJ2-7; 10 nucleotides line up with TRBD1. CDR1 and CDR2 (germline): SGHRS, YFSETQ. The V gene end was trimmed by 3 bases and the J gene end by 0 bases; junction bases not matched to a gene: 15. The CDR3 is 19 residues long.

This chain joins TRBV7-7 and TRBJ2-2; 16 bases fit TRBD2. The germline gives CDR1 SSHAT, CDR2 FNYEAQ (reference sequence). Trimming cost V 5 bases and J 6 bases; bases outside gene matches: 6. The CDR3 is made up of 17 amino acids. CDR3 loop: CASSPGLAGGPAGELFF. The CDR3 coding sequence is TGTGCCAGCAGCCCGGGACTAGCGGGGGGGCCCGCCGGGGAGCTGTTTTTT.

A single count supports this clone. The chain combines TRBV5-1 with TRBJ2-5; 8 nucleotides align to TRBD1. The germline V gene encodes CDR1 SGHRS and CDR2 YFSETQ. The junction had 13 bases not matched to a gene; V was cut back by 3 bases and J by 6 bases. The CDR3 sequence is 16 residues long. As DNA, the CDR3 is TGCGCCAGCAGCTCAGGGGGCCCCACGCGCCCAAAGACCCAGTACTTC. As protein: CASSSGGPTRPKTQYF.

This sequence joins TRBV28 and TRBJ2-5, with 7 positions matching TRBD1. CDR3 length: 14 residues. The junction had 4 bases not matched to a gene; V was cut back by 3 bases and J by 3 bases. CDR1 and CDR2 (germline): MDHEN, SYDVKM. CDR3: CASSFVDRKETQYF. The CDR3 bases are TGTGCCAGCAGTTTCGTGGACAGGAAAGAGACCCAGTACTTC.

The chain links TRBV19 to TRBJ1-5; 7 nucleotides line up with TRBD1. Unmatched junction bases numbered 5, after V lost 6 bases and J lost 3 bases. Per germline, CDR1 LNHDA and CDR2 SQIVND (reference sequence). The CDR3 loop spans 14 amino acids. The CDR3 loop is CASRTGAFNQPQHF. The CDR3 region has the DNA TGTGCCAGTAGAACAGGGGCGTTCAATCAGCCCCAGCATTTT.

CDR3 sequence (DNA): TGTGCCAGCAGTTACTCCGAAGTCAGCTACGAGCAGTACTTC. Translating it yields CASSYSEVSYEQYF. V is TRBV6-5 and J is TRBJ2-7; D call uncertain. Germline lookup yields CDR1 MNHEY and CDR2 SVGAGI. This CDR3 has 14 amino acids. Trimming pared 0 bases from V and 3 bases from J, leaving 9 bases between.

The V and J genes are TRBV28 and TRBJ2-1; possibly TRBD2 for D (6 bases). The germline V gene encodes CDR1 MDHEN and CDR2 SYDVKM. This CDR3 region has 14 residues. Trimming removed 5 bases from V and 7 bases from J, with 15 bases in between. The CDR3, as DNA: TGTGCCAGCAGTGGGCTAGCGCGCAGGAATGAGCAGTTCTTC. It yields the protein CASSGLARRNEQFF.

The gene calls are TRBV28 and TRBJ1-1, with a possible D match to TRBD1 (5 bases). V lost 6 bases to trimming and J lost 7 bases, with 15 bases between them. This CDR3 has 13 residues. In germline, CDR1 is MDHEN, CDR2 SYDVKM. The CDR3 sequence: CASRMGGDGEAFF. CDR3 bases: TGTGCCAGCAGGATGGGGGGAGATGGTGAAGCTTTCTTT.

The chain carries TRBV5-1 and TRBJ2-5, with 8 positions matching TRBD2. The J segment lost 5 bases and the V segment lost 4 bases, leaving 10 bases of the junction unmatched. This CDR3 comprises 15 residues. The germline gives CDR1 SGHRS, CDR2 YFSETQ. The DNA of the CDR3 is TGCGCCAGCAGCCGGGAAGCGGGGGTGCGGGAGACCCAGTACTTC. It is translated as CASSREAGVRETQYF.

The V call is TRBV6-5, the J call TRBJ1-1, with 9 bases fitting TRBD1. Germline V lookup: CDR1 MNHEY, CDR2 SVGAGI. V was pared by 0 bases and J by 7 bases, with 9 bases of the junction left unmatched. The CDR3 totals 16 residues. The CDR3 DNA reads TGTGCCAGCAGTTACTCTGGAACAGGGGGCGGCGGTGAAGCTTTCTTT. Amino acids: CASSYSGTGGGGEAFF.

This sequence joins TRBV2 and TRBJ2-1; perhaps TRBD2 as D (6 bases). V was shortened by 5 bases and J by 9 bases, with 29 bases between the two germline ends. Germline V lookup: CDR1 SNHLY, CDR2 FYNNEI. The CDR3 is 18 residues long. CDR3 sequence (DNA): TGTGCCAGCAGTAGGGACGGTGACGTAGCGGCCCTACCGGGTGAGCAGTTCTTC. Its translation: CASSRDGDVAALPGEQFF.

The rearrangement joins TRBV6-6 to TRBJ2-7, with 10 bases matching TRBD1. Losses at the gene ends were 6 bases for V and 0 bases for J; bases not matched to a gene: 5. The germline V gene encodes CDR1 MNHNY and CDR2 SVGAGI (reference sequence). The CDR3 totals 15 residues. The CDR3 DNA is TGTGCCAGCAGCCCCGGGACAGGGGCCTCCTACGAGCAGTACTTC. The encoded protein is CASSPGTGASYEQYF.